This T cell receptor (beta chain) was sequenced during a study of T cell responses to AZD1222 COVID-19 vaccine. The CDR3 consists of 19 residues. With V trimmed by 0 bases and J by 4 bases, 13 bases remained unmatched. Germline V gene lookup returns CDR1 MGHRA and CDR2 YSYEKL. Data came from immunoSEQ multiplex PCR; TCRdb stores just in-frame clones and leaves some out. This table has about 170,000 clones, roughly 90% appearing once. The study's findings and limits: Spike-specific TCR breadth and depth rose after two AZD1222 doses.

The table lists this clone with a count of one. Its antigen remains unknown. V and J are TRBV4-1 and TRBJ2-1; 9 nucleotides agree with TRBD2. The TCR originated in an adult in good health. This specimen was peripheral blood, taken on day 0 of AZD1222 vaccination. The CDR3 DNA follows: TGCGCCAGCAGCCAAGAGGTTGCCGGACTAGCGCCCCCATACAATGAGCAGTTCTTC. Amino acid sequence: CASSQEVAGLAPPYNEQFF.